This T cell receptor beta chain was obtained from a study of cytomegalovirus exposure and HLA in healthy donors. Vbeta (60) and Jbeta (13) primers were used in the PCR. Only in-frame clones appear in the TCRdb table, and some are missing; sequencing was by immunoSEQ multiplex PCR. The profile covers 100,000 to 150,000 clones, with more than 65% appearing a single time and around 13% taken by the ten largest. The V gene lost 0 bases and the J gene lost 1 base, with 13 bases spanning the gap. The CDR3 is 16 amino acids. Germline V gene lookup returns CDR1 SEHNR and CDR2 FQNEAQ (reference sequence). Points from the study as a whole: The classifier reportedly diagnosed cytomegalovirus status with high sensitivity and specificity. Productive rates of about 87% or about 30% were seen for most TCR beta V segments in an earlier analysis.

Comment on this clone: What it binds is unknown.

The genes are TRBV7-9 and TRBJ2-7, with a tentative D call TRBD2 (6 bases). The specimen sequenced was PBMCs. The TCR was taken from a middle-aged woman in good health and CMV-seropositive. The CDR3: CASSLARAGPSYEQYF. In DNA, the CDR3 is TGTGCCAGCAGCTTAGCCCGGGCGGGGCCGTCCTACGAGCAGTACTTC.